A selection of T cell receptor beta chains follows, all from one sample in a study of response to subunit inactivated influenza vaccine. One entry per CDR3 protein results from TCRdb running MiXCR on the RT-PCR reads. The sample comprises about 780,000 distinct CDR3 sequences, approximately 17% of which are singletons, and about a tenth rests with the top ten. The sample in question was PBMCs from blood, obtained about 5 days after vaccination. Every receptor here comes from a man in his fifties who received an inactivated influenza vaccine. CDR3s include the opening cysteine and the closing phenylalanine or tryptophan. Fields, in order: clone size, D gene, J gene, V gene, CDR3 protein, CDR3 DNA. A D gene is named only where the DNA matches it firmly. Part of the rows lack a size; the others show once, few, many or a class for expanded clones.

abundance: few; d_gene: NA; j_gene: TRBJ1-4; v_gene: TRBV5-5; CDR3aa: CASSVQGNGEKLFF; CDR3nt: TGTGCCAGCAGCGTACAGGGCAATGGGGAAAAACTGTTTTTT
abundance: many; d_gene: TRBD2; j_gene: TRBJ2-3; v_gene: TRBV20-1; CDR3aa: CSARLAGVGNTQYF; CDR3nt: TGCAGTGCGCGACTAGCGGGAGTTGGAAATACGCAGTATTTT
abundance: NA; d_gene: NA; j_gene: TRBJ2-2; v_gene: TRBV10-3; CDR3aa: CAIRQNTGELFF; CDR3nt: TGTGCCATCAGGCAGAACACCGGGGAGCTGTTTTTT
abundance: few; d_gene: NA; j_gene: TRBJ1-2; v_gene: TRBV7-9; CDR3aa: CASSLLGGGNYGYTF; CDR3nt: TGTGCCAGCAGCTTATTGGGCGGCGGGAACTATGGCTACACCTTC
abundance: few; d_gene: NA; j_gene: TRBJ2-1; v_gene: TRBV20-1; CDR3aa: CSAKILGLTSSYNEQFF; CDR3nt: TGCAGTGCAAAAATCTTGGGGCTGACGAGCTCCTACAATGAGCAGTTCTTC
abundance: few; d_gene: NA; j_gene: TRBJ2-3; v_gene: TRBV28; CDR3aa: CASSNRPGTTADTQYF; CDR3nt: TGTGCCAGCAGCAACCGCCCCGGGACAACGGCAGATACGCAGTATTTT
abundance: few; d_gene: TRBD2; j_gene: TRBJ2-7; v_gene: TRBV9; CDR3aa: CASSVASSGGYEQYF; CDR3nt: TGTGCCAGCAGCGTAGCTTCTAGCGGGGGGTACGAGCAGTACTTC
abundance: many; d_gene: NA; j_gene: TRBJ2-4; v_gene: TRBV12-3/TRBV12-4; CDR3aa: CASTYPGEAKNIQYF; CDR3nt: TGTGCCAGCACCTACCCAGGGGAGGCCAAAAACATTCAGTACTTC
abundance: few; d_gene: NA; j_gene: TRBJ1-6; v_gene: TRBV13; CDR3aa: CASNTRGGYNSPLHF; CDR3nt: TGTGCCAGCAACACTCGAGGAGGGTATAATTCACCCCTCCACTTT
abundance: few; d_gene: TRBD1; j_gene: TRBJ2-2; v_gene: TRBV20-1; CDR3aa: CSARLDRGTGELFF; CDR3nt: TGCAGTGCTAGACTGGACAGGGGCACCGGGGAGCTGTTTTTT
abundance: NA; d_gene: NA; j_gene: TRBJ2-3; v_gene: TRBV10-3; CDR3aa: CATRIADTQYF; CDR3nt: TGTGCCACGCGAATTGCAGATACGCAGTATTTT
abundance: NA; d_gene: TRBD2; j_gene: TRBJ2-1; v_gene: TRBV6-2/TRBV6-3; CDR3aa: CASYHGAGGYNEQFF; CDR3nt: TGTGCCAGCTACCACGGGGCGGGAGGGTACAATGAGCAGTTCTTC